Shown below are 12 T cell receptor beta chains from a single sample sequenced in a study of tumor-infiltrating lymphocytes in primary liver carcinoma. Alongside blood RNA obtained from unsorted whole blood, germline DNA was also extracted. TCR beta cDNA came from roughly 550 ng total RNA, primed with a constant-region primer. A slightly modified ARM-PCR protocol with three nested multiplex PCR rounds produced these TCR beta libraries. The first two PCR rounds used TRBV1-TRBV30 primers with a Cbeta primer, 9 to 11 cycles each. TCRdb re-called the multiplex PCR reads through MiXCR, storing one row per CDR3 protein. The sample yields about 350,000 distinct CDR3 sequences, almost 65% seen once. The sample comprised peripheral blood. The origin of the receptors is a man aged 35 to 55 with primary liver carcinoma and hepatitis B virus infection.

The V call is TRBV20-1, the J call TRBJ2-2; D uncertain. V was pared by 4 bases and J by 3 bases, with 15 bases between. Germline lookup yields CDR1 DFQATT and CDR2 SNEGSKA (reference sequence). The CDR3 extends over 15 amino acids. CDR3 loop: CSATLRQGYTGELFF. In DNA, the CDR3 is TGCAGTGCTACGTTGAGACAAGGATACACCGGGGAGCTGTTTTTT.

As concerns this clonotype: An end of the junction differs from the germline gene, which may be a read error. J is TRBJ2-7 and V is TRBV11-2; 7 bases match TRBD1. Looked up from germline, CDR1 is SGHAT and CDR2 is FQNNGV. CDR3 length: 14 residues. CDR3 region: CASTPRDSPYEQYF. In nucleotides, the CDR3 is TGTGCCAGCACCCCCCGGGACAGCCCCTACGAGCAGTATTTC.

About this clonotype itself: Lacking the conserved final phenylalanine or tryptophan, this CDR3 likely reflects a read error. The chain couples TRBV11-2 to TRBJ2-7; 9 bases line up with TRBD1. Germline V gene lookup returns CDR1 SGHAT and CDR2 FQNNGV. The length of the CDR3 is 15 residues. Here the CDR3 DNA reads TGTGCCAGCAGATTAGTCACAGGGGGCTACTACGAGCAGTACTCC. This encodes CASRLVTGGYYEQYS.

The chain is built from TRBV24-1 and TRBJ2-3; D may correspond to TRBD1 or TRBD2 (5 bases each). The CDR3 length is 14 residues. The V end was cut by 4 bases, the J end by 4 bases, with 11 bases between. CDR1 and CDR2 from the germline V gene are KGHDR and SFDVKD. In DNA, the CDR3 is TGTGCCACCAGTGAAGTGAGGGGCGCAGATACGCAGTATTTT. Translation gives CATSEVRGADTQYF.

The CDR3 DNA follows: TGTGCCAGCAGCCACAGGGAAGGGTACAATGAGCAGTTCTTC. Encoded protein: CASSHREGYNEQFF. The gene calls are TRBV5-4 and TRBJ2-1, with D perhaps matching TRBD1 (6 bases). Trimming took off 4 bases at V and 4 bases at J, with 12 bases between the two ends. Germline assignment: CDR1 SGHNT and CDR2 YYREEE (reference sequence). The CDR3 loop spans 14 amino acids.

The chain combines TRBV5-4 with TRBJ2-7; 9 bases match TRBD1. Germline CDR1 and CDR2: SGHNT and YYREEE (reference sequence). The CDR3 loop spans 15 amino acids. J lost 0 bases, V lost 0 bases, and 1 base had no gene match. The CDR3 DNA sequence: TGTGCCAGCAGCTTGGACAGGGGGCACTCCTACGAGCAGTACTTC. It yields the protein CASSLDRGHSYEQYF. Together with reference TRBV5-4 and TRBJ2-7, the CDR3 gives the full variable domain: ETGVTQSPTHLIKTRGQQVTLRCSSQSGHNTVSWYQQALGQGPQFIFQYYREEENGRGNFPPRFSGLQFPNYSSELNVNALELDDSALYLCASSLDRGHSYEQYFGPGTRLTVT.

Worth noting for this clonotype: This CDR3 fails to terminate in the conserved phenylalanine or tryptophan, so it likely reflects a read error. CDR3 sequence reads: CASSVTGLTGELFI. For the CDR3, the DNA is TGTGCCAGCAGTGTGACAGGGCTAACCGGGGAGCTGTTTATT. The V and J genes are TRBV6-1 and TRBJ2-2; 7 positions agree with TRBD1. The junction had 4 bases not matched to a gene; V was cut back by 4 bases and J by 5 bases. The CDR3 has 14 amino acids. The V gene's germline CDR1 is MNHNS and CDR2 SASEGT.

This clonotype was recorded only once. With a much larger clone just one base away, this may be a read error. The chain is built from TRBV4-1 and TRBJ2-4, with 14 bases identical to TRBD2. CDR3 size: 20 residues. Per the germline V gene, CDR1 is MGHRA and CDR2 is YSYEKL. The CDR3, as DNA: TGCGCCGGCAGCCAAGCCCCGGGACTAGCGGGAGCGGAGGCCAAAAACATTCAGTACTTC. This gives the protein CAGSQAPGLAGAEAKNIQYF.

This clonotype was observed at least ten times. CDR3 amino acids: CASSHAGTGEADTQYF. The DNA of the CDR3 is TGTGCCAGCAGCCACGCCGGGACAGGGGAGGCAGATACGCAGTATTTT. The chain employs TRBV6-6 and TRBJ2-3; 10 bases agree with TRBD1. The CDR3 spans 16 residues. Germline assignment: CDR1 MNHNY and CDR2 SVGAGI (reference sequence). With V trimmed by 6 bases and J by 4 bases, 10 bases remained unmatched.

The table lists this clonotype with many counts. The CDR3 sequence is CASSPGGEQFF. The CDR3 nucleotides read TGTGCCAGCAGCCCCGGGGGTGAGCAGTTCTTC. The chain carries TRBV6-5 and TRBJ2-1; a possible D gene is TRBD2 (6 bases). CDR3 length: 11 residues. The V and J ends lost 6 bases and 9 bases respectively, with 9 bases between them. The germline CDR1 and CDR2 sequences are MNHEY and SVGAGI.

Comment on this clonotype: Since a much larger clone is just one base distant, this may be a read error. The CDR3 sequence: CTISENHEQYF. The CDR3 DNA sequence: TGTACCATCAGTGAGAACCACGAGCAGTACTTC. The chain recombines TRBV10-3 with TRBJ2-7; D is unresolved. This CDR3 is built from 11 residues. Germline CDR1 and CDR2: ENHRY and SYGVKD.

This clonotype was recorded many times. The V and J genes are TRBV12-3 or TRBV12-4 and TRBJ1-1; 8 nucleotides line up with TRBD1. CDR3 size: 13 residues. V shed 5 bases, J shed 4 bases, and the junction held 3 bases outside the gene matches. CDR3: CASSDRGGTEAFF. The CDR3 DNA reads TGTGCCAGCAGTGACAGGGGCGGCACTGAAGCTTTCTTT.